These T cell receptor beta chains were read from a single sample in a study of cytomegalovirus exposure and HLA in healthy donors. Here immunoSEQ multiplex PCR was the method, and the copy in TCRdb shows in-frame clones only, minus some. The sample lists fewer than 150,000 clones, 67% occurring once. The sequenced sample was PBMCs. These receptors were taken from a man aged 18 to 29 in good health and CMV-seropositive. Each CDR3 is given with its conserved first and last residue. The D gene is left open where the match is weak. Clone size, where shown, is once, few, many, or a class for clones that have expanded.

j_call	d_call	clone_size	v_call	cdr3_length	cdr3_aa	cdr3_nt
TRBJ1-5	TRBD1	NA	TRBV28	16	CASSFYGTGVRQPQHF	TGTGCCAGCAGTTTTTATGGGACAGGGGTGAGGCAGCCCCAGCATTTT
TRBJ2-3	TRBD2	once	TRBV6-1	15	CASSARAGVGDTQYF	TGTGCCAGCAGTGCAAGAGCGGGGGTTGGAGATACGCAGTATTTT
TRBJ1-3	NA	few	TRBV19	15	CASKQRDMPGNTIYF	TGTGCCAGTAAGCAACGGGACATGCCTGGAAACACCATATATTTT
TRBJ2-5	TRBD2	NA	TRBV11-3	16	CASSRGVAGLIETQYF	TGTGCCAGCAGCCGCGGGGTAGCGGGGTTAATAGAGACCCAGTACTTC
TRBJ1-1	NA	NA	TRBV10-3	15	CAISDAFTLNTEAFF	TGTGCCATCAGTGACGCTTTTACACTGAACACTGAAGCTTTCTTT
TRBJ1-2	NA	NA	TRBV6-6	12	CASSATAAGYTF	TGTGCCAGCAGTGCAACAGCCGCTGGCTACACCTTC
TRBJ2-2	NA	few	TRBV7-2	14	CASSKARGTGELFF	TGTGCCAGCAGCAAGGCCCGGGGCACCGGGGAGCTGTTTTTT
TRBJ2-3	NA	NA	TRBV5-4	15	CASSARRGPTDTQYF	TGTGCCAGCAGCGCACGCCGGGGTCCCACAGATACGCAGTATTTT
TRBJ1-1	NA	few	TRBV6-5	15	CASSPRMTRNTEAFF	TGTGCCAGCAGTCCCCGCATGACAAGGAACACTGAAGCTTTCTTT
TRBJ2-7	TRBD2	NA	TRBV5-1	15	CASSLASGGIYEQYF	TGCGCCAGCAGCTTGGCTAGCGGGGGGATCTACGAGCAGTACTTC
TRBJ2-2	TRBD1	NA	TRBV29-1	14	CSVAGTGTTGELFF	TGCAGCGTTGCCGGGACAGGGACAACCGGGGAGCTGTTTTTT
TRBJ2-7	TRBD1	NA	TRBV7-6	16	CASSLTQGQGAHEQYF	TGTGCCAGCAGCTTGACACAAGGACAGGGGGCCCACGAGCAGTACTTC
TRBJ2-7	NA	few	TRBV5-1	16	CASSLSSGLGGYEQYF	TGCGCCAGCAGCTTATCAAGCGGGCTAGGTGGCTACGAGCAGTACTTC